This TCR beta chain was retrieved from a study of T cells in Graves' hyperthyroidism and ophthalmopathy. Study-level points and caveats: Ophthalmopathy and stable hyperthyroidism were told apart by a 13 V-J model. Most thyroid clonotypes expanded above 0.001 were also detected in blood.

Regarding this clonotype: Its cognate antigen is unknown.

Trimming pared 2 bases from V and 7 bases from J, leaving 14 bases between. This CDR3 spans 14 amino acids. Diagnosing involved the use of clinical symptoms, serum thyroxine and TRAb, thyroid ultrasound and orbital computed tomography. RNA transcripts gave rise to amplified TCR beta CDR3 regions. A first-round RT-PCR of the TCR CDR3 used the HTBI primer set. Using its own MiXCR run on the multiplex PCR reads, TCRdb lists one record per CDR3 protein. The sample includes 600,000 to 850,000 distinct CDR3 sequences, 15% to 20% seen only once; the top ten take over 15%. This chain links TRBV12-3 or TRBV12-4 with TRBJ1-2; D is perhaps TRBD1 (5 bases). The TCR originated in a woman in her 50s with Graves' hyperthyroidism that later progressed to Graves' ophthalmopathy. The sequenced material came from blood. The DNA for the CDR3 is TGTGCCAGCAGTTTAAGGGCCAGGGCGAGTGGCTACACCTTC. Protein sequence: CASSLRARASGYTF.